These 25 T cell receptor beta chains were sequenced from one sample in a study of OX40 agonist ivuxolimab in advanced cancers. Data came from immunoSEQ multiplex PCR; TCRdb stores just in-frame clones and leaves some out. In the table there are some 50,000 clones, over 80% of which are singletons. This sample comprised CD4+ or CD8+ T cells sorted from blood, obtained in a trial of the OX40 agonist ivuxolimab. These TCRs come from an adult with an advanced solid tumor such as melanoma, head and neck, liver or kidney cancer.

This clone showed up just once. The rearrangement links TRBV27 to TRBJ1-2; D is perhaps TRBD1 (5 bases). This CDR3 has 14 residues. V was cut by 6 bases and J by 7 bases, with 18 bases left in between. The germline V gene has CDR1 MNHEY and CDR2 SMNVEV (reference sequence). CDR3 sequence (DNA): TGTGCCAGCAGCCGGGGCAATCTCTTAGGTGGCTACACCTTC. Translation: CASSRGNLLGGYTF.

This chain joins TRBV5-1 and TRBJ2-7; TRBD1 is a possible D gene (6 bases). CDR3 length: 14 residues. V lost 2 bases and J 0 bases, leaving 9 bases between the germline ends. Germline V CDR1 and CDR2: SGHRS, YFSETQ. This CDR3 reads CASSFNRVSYEQYV. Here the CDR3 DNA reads TGCGCCAGCAGCTTCAACAGGGTCTCCTACGAGCAGTACGTC.

The CDR3 loop is CASSVTGGSGYGYTF. As DNA, the CDR3 is TGTGCCAGCAGCGTTACAGGGGGCAGCGGCTATGGCTACACCTTC. This chain uses TRBV11-2 with TRBJ1-2; TRBD1 agrees at 9 bases. The germline CDR1 and CDR2 sequences are SGHAT and FQNNGV. With 5 bases clipped from V and 4 bases from J, the junction kept 8 bases outside the gene matches. The CDR3 has 15 amino acids.

Here the CDR3 reads CASSLRETYTEAFF. For the CDR3, the DNA is TGCGCCAGCAGCTTGAGGGAGACCTACACTGAAGCTTTCTTT. The V gene is TRBV5-1, the J gene TRBJ1-1; D unclear. V was clipped by 1 base and J by 3 bases, with 10 bases between them. The CDR3 spans 14 residues. CDR1 is SGHRS and CDR2 is YFSETQ in the germline V gene.

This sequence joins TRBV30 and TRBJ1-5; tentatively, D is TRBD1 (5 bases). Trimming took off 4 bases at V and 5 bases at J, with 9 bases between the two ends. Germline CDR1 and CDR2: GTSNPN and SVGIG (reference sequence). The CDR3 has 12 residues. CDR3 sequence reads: CAWKQGDQPQHF. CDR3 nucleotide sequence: TGTGCCTGGAAGCAGGGCGATCAGCCCCAGCATTTT.

The CDR3 coding sequence is TGTGCCACCCAGCAGGGGACCATCTCTGGGGCCAACGTCCTGACTTTC. This gives the protein CATQQGTISGANVLTF. The chain is built from TRBV19 and TRBJ2-6; TRBD1 is a possible D gene (6 bases). Trimming took off 10 bases at V and 0 bases at J, with 16 bases between the two ends. There are 16 residues in the CDR3. Germline CDR1 and CDR2: LNHDA and SQIVND (reference sequence).

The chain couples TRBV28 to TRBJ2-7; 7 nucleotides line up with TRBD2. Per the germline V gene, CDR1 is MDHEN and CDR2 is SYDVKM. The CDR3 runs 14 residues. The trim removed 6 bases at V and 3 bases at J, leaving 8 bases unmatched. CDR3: CASRAGARYYEQYV. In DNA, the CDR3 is TGTGCCAGCAGGGCGGGAGCACGATACTACGAGCAGTACGTC.

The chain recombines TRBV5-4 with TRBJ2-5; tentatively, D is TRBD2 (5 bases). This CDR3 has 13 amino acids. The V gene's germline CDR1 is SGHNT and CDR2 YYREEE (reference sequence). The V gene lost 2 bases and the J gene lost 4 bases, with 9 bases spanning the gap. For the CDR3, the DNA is TGTGCCAGCAGCTTACGCGGGTCAGAGACCCAGTACTTC. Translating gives CASSLRGSETQYF.

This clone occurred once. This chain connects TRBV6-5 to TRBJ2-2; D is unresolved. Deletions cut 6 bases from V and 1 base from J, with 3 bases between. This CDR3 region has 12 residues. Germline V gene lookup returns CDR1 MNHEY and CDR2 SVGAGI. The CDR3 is CASSQNTGELFF. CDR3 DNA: TGTGCCAGCAGCCAGAACACCGGGGAGCTGTTTTTT.

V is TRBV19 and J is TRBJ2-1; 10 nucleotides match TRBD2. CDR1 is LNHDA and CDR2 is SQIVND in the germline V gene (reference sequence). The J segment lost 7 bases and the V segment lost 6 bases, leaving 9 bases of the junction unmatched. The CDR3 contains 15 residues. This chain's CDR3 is CASSGDSGRRNEQFF. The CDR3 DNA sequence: TGTGCCAGTAGCGGGGATAGCGGGAGGAGGAATGAGCAGTTCTTC. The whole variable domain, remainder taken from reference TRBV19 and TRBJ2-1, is DGGITQSPKYLFRKEGQNVTLSCEQNLNHDAMYWYRQDPGQGLRLIYYSQIVNDFQKGDIAEGYSVSREKKESFPLTVTSAQKNPTAFYLCASSGDSGRRNEQFFGPGTRLTVL.

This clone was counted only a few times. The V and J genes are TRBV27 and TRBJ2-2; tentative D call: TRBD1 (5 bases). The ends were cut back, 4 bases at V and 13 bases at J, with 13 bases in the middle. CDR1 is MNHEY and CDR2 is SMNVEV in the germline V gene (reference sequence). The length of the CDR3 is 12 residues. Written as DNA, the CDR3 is TGTGCCAGCAGTTCACAGGCGGCTAGGCTGTTTTTT. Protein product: CASSSQAARLFF.

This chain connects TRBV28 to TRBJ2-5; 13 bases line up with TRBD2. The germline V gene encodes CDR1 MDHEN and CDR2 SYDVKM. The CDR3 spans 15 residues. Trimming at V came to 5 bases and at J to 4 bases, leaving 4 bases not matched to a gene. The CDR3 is CASSTSGGAVETQYF. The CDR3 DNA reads TGTGCCAGCAGTACTAGCGGGGGGGCCGTAGAGACCCAGTACTTC.

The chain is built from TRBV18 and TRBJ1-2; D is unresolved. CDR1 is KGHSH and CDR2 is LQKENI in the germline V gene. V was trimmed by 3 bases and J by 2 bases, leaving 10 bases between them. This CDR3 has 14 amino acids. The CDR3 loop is CASSPLLDNYGYTF. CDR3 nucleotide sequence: TGTGCCAGCTCACCCCTCCTGGACAACTATGGCTACACCTTC.

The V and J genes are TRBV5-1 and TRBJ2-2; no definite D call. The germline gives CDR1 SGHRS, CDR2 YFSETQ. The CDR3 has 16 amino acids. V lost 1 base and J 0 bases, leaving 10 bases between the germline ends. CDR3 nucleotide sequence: TGCGCCAGCAGCTTGCTTGTGACCACGAACACCGGGGAGCTGTTTTTT. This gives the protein CASSLLVTTNTGELFF. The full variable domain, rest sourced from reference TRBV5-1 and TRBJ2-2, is KAGVTQTPRYLIKTRGQQVTLSCSPISGHRSVSWYQQTPGQGLQFLFEYFSETQRNKGNFPGRFSGRQFSNSRSEMNVSTLELGDSALYLCASSLLVTTNTGELFFGEGSRLTVL.

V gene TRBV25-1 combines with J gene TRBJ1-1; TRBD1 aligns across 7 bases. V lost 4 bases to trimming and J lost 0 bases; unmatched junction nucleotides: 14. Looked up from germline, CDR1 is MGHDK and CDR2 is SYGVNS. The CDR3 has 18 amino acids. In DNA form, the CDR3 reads TGTGCCAGCAGTGCATTTTCCGGGACAGTAATAATGAACACTGAAGCTTTCTTT. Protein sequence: CASSAFSGTVIMNTEAFF.

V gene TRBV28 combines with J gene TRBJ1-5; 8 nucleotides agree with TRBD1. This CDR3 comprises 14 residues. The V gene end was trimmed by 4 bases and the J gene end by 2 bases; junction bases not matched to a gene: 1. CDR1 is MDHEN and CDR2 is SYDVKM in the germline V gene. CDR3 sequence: CASSSTGGNQPQHF. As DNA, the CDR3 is TGTGCCAGCAGTTCGACAGGGGGCAATCAGCCCCAGCATTTT. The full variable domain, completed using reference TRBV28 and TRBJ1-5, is DVKVTQSSRYLVKRTGEKVFLECVQDMDHENMFWYRQDPGLGLRLIYFSYDVKMKEKGDIPEGYSVSREKKERFSLILESASTNQTSMYLCASSSTGGNQPQHFGDGTRLSIL.

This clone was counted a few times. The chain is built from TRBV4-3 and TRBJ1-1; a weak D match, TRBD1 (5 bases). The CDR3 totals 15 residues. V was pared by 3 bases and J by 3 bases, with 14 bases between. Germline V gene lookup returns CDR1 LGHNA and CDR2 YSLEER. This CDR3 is CASSQAGTADTEAFF. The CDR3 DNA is TGCGCCAGCAGCCAGGCCGGGACTGCGGACACTGAAGCTTTCTTT.

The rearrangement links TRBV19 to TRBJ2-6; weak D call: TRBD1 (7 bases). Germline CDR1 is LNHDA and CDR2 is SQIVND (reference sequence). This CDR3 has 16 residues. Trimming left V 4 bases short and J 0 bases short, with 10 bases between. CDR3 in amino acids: CASSRQGGSGANVLTF. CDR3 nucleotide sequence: TGTGCCAGTAGTAGACAGGGAGGCTCTGGGGCCAACGTCCTGACTTTC.

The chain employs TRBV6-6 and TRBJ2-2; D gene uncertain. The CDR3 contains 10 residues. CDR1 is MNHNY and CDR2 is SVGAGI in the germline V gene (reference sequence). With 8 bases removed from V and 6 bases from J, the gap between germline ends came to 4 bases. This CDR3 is CASLAGELFF. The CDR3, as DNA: TGTGCCAGCTTGGCCGGGGAGCTGTTTTTT.

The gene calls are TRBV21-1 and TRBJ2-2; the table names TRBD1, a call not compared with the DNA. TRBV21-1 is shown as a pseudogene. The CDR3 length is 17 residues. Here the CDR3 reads CASSISPGQAGSGELFF. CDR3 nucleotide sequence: TGTGCCAGCAGCATATCACCGGGACAGGCTGGTTCCGGGGAGCTGTTTTTT.

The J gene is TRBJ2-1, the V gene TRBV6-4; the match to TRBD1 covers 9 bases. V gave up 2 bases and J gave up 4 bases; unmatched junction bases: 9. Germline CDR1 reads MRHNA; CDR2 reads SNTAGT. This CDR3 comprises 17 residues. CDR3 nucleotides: TGTGCCAGCAGTGACGCCAACAGGGGGCGAGAGTACAATGAGCAGTTCTTC. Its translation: CASSDANRGREYNEQFF.

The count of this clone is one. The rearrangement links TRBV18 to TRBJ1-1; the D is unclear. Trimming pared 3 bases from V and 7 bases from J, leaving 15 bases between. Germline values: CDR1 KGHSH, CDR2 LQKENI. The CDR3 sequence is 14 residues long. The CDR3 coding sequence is TGTGCCAGCTCACCCAAGTTATCCACGGGTGAAGCTTTCTTT. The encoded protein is CASSPKLSTGEAFF.

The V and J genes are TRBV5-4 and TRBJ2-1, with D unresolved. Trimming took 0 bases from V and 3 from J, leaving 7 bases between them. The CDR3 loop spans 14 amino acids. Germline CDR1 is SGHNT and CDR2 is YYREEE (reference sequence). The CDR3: CASSLGGHYNEQFF. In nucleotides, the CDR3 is TGTGCCAGCAGCTTGGGTGGTCACTACAATGAGCAGTTCTTC.

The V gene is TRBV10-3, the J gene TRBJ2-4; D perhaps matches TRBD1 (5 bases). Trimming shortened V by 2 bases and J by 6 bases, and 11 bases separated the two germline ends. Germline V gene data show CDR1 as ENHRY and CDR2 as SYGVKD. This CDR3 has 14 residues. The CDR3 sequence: CAISEPRAGNIQYF. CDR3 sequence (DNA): TGTGCCATCAGTGAGCCCAGGGCTGGAAACATTCAGTACTTC.

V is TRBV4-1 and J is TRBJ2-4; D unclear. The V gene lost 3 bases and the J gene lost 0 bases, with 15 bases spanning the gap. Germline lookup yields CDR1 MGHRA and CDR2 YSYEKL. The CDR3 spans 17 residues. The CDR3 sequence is CASSQDQSGVAKNIQYF. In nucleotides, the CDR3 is TGCGCCAGCAGCCAGGACCAGTCAGGAGTAGCCAAAAACATTCAGTACTTC.